This paragraph reports one TCR beta chain. Its matching antigen is unknown. Sequencing used immunoSEQ multiplex PCR; TCRdb keeps in-frame clones, though not all of them. The table lists around 94,000 clones, nearly 90% of them singletons. This sample stems from a study of a mutant IDH1 vaccine in newly diagnosed glioma. Study context: Vaccines were begun 4-6 weeks after radiotherapy alone, or with temozolomide cycles. Before enrollment, the patients had been treated with radiotherapy alone, temozolomide alone, or both together. Most of them had received both.

As to time point: week 47, end of study. One vaccine dose held 300 ug of mutant IDH1 20-mer peptide and came with topical imiquimod. Tumors from donors were new WHO grade 3 or 4 IDH1-mutant astrocytomas with ATRX loss. The germline V gene has CDR1 SGDLS and CDR2 YYNGEE. The CDR3 extends over 16 amino acids. V was cut by 0 bases and J by 1 base, with 12 bases left in between. The TCR originated in a woman aged 45-65 years with glioma. Sequenced material: PBMCs, taken from a glioma patient whose treatment included an IDH1 peptide vaccine. The chain links TRBV9 to TRBJ2-3; perhaps D is TRBD1 or TRBD2 (5 bases each). The CDR3 bases are TGTGCCAGCAGCGTAGGAGTTGGGGGTGGCACAGATACGCAGTATTTT. This encodes CASSVGVGGGTDTQYF.